This entry lists 27 T cell receptor beta chains sequenced from one sample in a study of shared clonotypes between healthy human individuals (dated by TCRdb to 2019 to 2021). The method behind the library was the immunoSEQ multiplex PCR assay. TCRdb mirrors the immuneACCESS table, restricted to in-frame sequences. Some clones are absent from its copies; in checked studies, under half trace to an unresolved V gene, and the reason for the others is unknown. For this sample the table gives around 1,000,000 clones, of which 70% to 80% were detected only once. Clones ranked in the top ten supply roughly 0.83% of the sample. Sequencing used memory CD4+ T cells from PBMCs. The cell subset or site label of this sample denotes: CD45RA-negative fraction. These TCRs come from a man between 18 and 29 years old in good health. Some clones in this sample may be carry-over from other donors' samples.

V usage is TRBV4-3 and J usage is TRBJ2-6; 9 bases match TRBD2. V lost 0 bases and J lost 2; bases outside the gene matches: 5. Germline values: CDR1 LGHNA, CDR2 YSLEER. The CDR3 is 18 amino acids. CDR3 sequence: CASSQDVIAGAGANVLTF. CDR3 bases: TGCGCCAGCAGCCAAGATGTAATAGCGGGAGCTGGGGCCAACGTCCTGACTTTC.

Only a few counts were recorded for this clone. The chain has TRBV11-3 and TRBJ2-3; the match to TRBD1 covers 9 bases. The trim removed 5 bases at V and 1 base at J, leaving 4 bases unmatched. The V gene's germline CDR1 is SGHNT and CDR2 YENEEA. This CDR3 spans 15 amino acids. CDR3 nucleotides: TGTGCCAGCAGCGCACGGACAGGGGGCACAGATACGCAGTATTTT. This translates into CASSARTGGTDTQYF.

The genes are TRBV5-1 and TRBJ1-5, with D possibly matching TRBD1 (6 bases). This CDR3 region has 13 residues. CDR1 SGHRS and CDR2 YFSETQ come from the germline V gene. The ends were cut back, 0 bases at V and 11 bases at J, with 12 bases in the middle. This CDR3 is CASSLELGAAQHF. CDR3 nucleotides: TGCGCCAGCAGCTTGGAACTGGGGGCGGCCCAGCATTTT.

Concerning this clone: Other DNA sequences within the sample encode an identical CDR3. The CDR3 bases are TGTGCCAGCAGCTTGGAGACAGGATCCTACAATGAGCAGTTCTTC. Protein: CASSLETGSYNEQFF. This chain joins TRBV5-4 and TRBJ2-1, with D possibly being TRBD1 (6 bases). The V gene's germline CDR1 is SGHNT and CDR2 YYREEE (reference sequence). Deletions cut 0 bases from V and 1 base from J, with 8 bases between. The CDR3 sequence is 15 residues long.

The J gene is TRBJ2-2, the V gene TRBV5-1, with TRBD2 identical over 9 bases. V shed 1 base and J 10 bases; nucleotides not matched to a gene: 11. Germline V gene data show CDR1 as SGHRS and CDR2 as YFSETQ. The CDR3 has 16 amino acids. The CDR3 DNA sequence: TGCGCCAGCAGCTTGATTAGCGGGAGCCCCTCAAAGGAGCTGTTTTTT. This codes for CASSLISGSPSKELFF. Supplemented by reference TRBV5-1 and TRBJ2-2, the full variable domain reads KAGVTQTPRYLIKTRGQQVTLSCSPISGHRSVSWYQQTPGQGLQFLFEYFSETQRNKGNFPGRFSGRQFSNSRSEMNVSTLELGDSALYLCASSLISGSPSKELFFGEGSRLTVL.

The chain employs TRBV9 and TRBJ1-4; D is undetermined. Germline loops: CDR1 SGDLS, CDR2 YYNGEE. The V end lost 0 bases, the J end lost 7 bases, and 13 bases lay between the germline ends. The CDR3 runs 15 residues. The CDR3 DNA reads TGTGCCAGCAGCGTAGGGACCCACGGAGGTGAAAAACTGTTTTTT. This translates into CASSVGTHGGEKLFF.

This chain links TRBV2 with TRBJ1-5; D gene ambiguous. This CDR3 is 15 amino acids long. Germline lookup yields CDR1 SNHLY and CDR2 FYNNEI. Deletions cut 6 bases from V and 4 bases from J, with 16 bases between. CDR3 region: CASSGLSRNNQPQHF. The DNA for the CDR3 is TGTGCCAGCAGCGGCCTTTCAAGGAATAATCAGCCCCAGCATTTT. Filled out from reference TRBV2 and TRBJ1-5, the complete variable domain reads EPEVTQTPSHQVTQMGQEVILRCVPISNHLYFYWYRQILGQKVEFLVSFYNNEISEKSEIFDDQFSVERPDGSNFTLKIRSTKLEDSAMYFCASSGLSRNNQPQHFGDGTRLSIL.

The chain joins TRBV5-6 to TRBJ2-3; D is perhaps TRBD1 (5 bases). The V gene's germline CDR1 is SGHDT and CDR2 YYEEEE. The CDR3 totals 14 residues. V was trimmed by 0 bases and J by 4 bases, leaving 9 bases between them. The CDR3 DNA sequence: TGTGCCAGCAGCTTGGGTGGGGCCGCAGATACGCAGTATTTT. This codes for CASSLGGAADTQYF. The full variable domain, rest sourced from reference TRBV5-6 and TRBJ2-3, is DAGVTQSPTHLIKTRGQQVTLRCSPKSGHDTVSWYQQALGQGPQFIFQYYEEEERQRGNFPDRFSGHQFPNYSSELNVNALLLGDSALYLCASSLGGAADTQYFGPGTRLTVL.

This clone was observed a few times. This chain joins TRBV5-1 and TRBJ2-1, with D tentatively TRBD2 (6 bases). CDR3 length: 17 amino acids. The V and J ends lost 2 bases and 0 bases respectively, with 15 bases between them. Germline CDR1 reads SGHRS; CDR2 reads YFSETQ. CDR3 bases: TGCGCCAGCAGCTTCTACGGGAACGGGAGCTCCTACAATGAGCAGTTCTTC. This translates into CASSFYGNGSSYNEQFF. Complete variable domain (other parts from reference TRBV5-1 and TRBJ2-1): KAGVTQTPRYLIKTRGQQVTLSCSPISGHRSVSWYQQTPGQGLQFLFEYFSETQRNKGNFPGRFSGRQFSNSRSEMNVSTLELGDSALYLCASSFYGNGSSYNEQFFGPGTRLTVL.

This chain joins TRBV6-5 and TRBJ1-5, with 8 nucleotides matching TRBD1. V trimming: 5 bases; J trimming: 2 bases; junction bases outside the gene matches: 5. The CDR3 sequence is 15 residues long. Germline values: CDR1 MNHEY, CDR2 SVGAGI. The CDR3 DNA sequence: TGTGCCAGCAGTCTCTCAGGGGGCGGCAATCAGCCCCAGCATTTT. Translating gives CASSLSGGGNQPQHF.

The chain couples TRBV2 to TRBJ2-7; a possible D gene is TRBD2 (6 bases). CDR1 is SNHLY, CDR2 FYNNEI, per germline. Trimming pared 4 bases from V and 3 bases from J, leaving 10 bases between. The CDR3 has 13 amino acids. The DNA for the CDR3 is TGTGCCAGCAGTGCGGGGGATCTCTACGAGCAGTACTTC. Translation: CASSAGDLYEQYF.

The genes are TRBV28 and TRBJ1-1; D gene uncertain. V lost 4 bases, J lost 11 bases, and 11 bases lay in between. Per germline, CDR1 MDHEN and CDR2 SYDVKM. The CDR3 sequence is 11 residues long. The CDR3 reads CASSWASRAFF. The CDR3 DNA sequence: TGTGCCAGCAGTTGGGCCTCTAGGGCTTTCTTT.

As regards this clone: This sample includes further DNA sequences coding for the same CDR3. The CDR3 coding sequence is TGTGCCAGCAGGGGAGGGGGTCAGCCCCAGCATTTT. Amino acid sequence: CASRGGGQPQHF. The chain joins TRBV6-1 to TRBJ1-5; D possibly corresponds to TRBD1 (6 bases). V dropped 6 bases and J dropped 6 bases, with 9 bases sitting between them. This CDR3 spans 12 amino acids. Germline V gene lookup returns CDR1 MNHNS and CDR2 SASEGT.

This chain uses TRBV5-4 with TRBJ2-2, with D possibly TRBD2 on 5 matching bases. The CDR3 is made up of 15 amino acids. Germline CDR1 reads SGHNT; CDR2 reads YYREEE (reference sequence). Trimming cost V 7 bases and J 1 base, with 14 bases left between them. The CDR3 loop is CASLGKRENTGELFF. In DNA, the CDR3 is TGTGCCAGCCTGGGGAAGAGGGAGAACACCGGGGAGCTGTTTTTT.

V is TRBV13 and J is TRBJ2-2; D gene ambiguous. The CDR3 is 15 residues long. The germline V gene encodes CDR1 PRHDT and CDR2 FYEKMQ (reference sequence). CDR3 coding DNA: TGTGCAGGGCGTATTAGGAGATCGAACACCGGGGAGCTGTTTTTT. Its protein is CAGRIRRSNTGELFF.

The chain employs TRBV6-1 and TRBJ2-7, with D hard to call. The germline V gene encodes CDR1 MNHNS and CDR2 SASEGT. This CDR3 is 16 amino acids long. V was cut by 1 base and J by 1 base, with 14 bases left in between. In DNA form, the CDR3 reads TGTGCCAGCAGTGAAGGGAGAGTCCTGGGGTCCTACGAGCAGTACTTC. It specifies CASSEGRVLGSYEQYF.

The J gene is TRBJ2-3, the V gene TRBV28; unclear D gene. There are 14 residues in the CDR3. Trimming removed 5 bases at V and 5 bases at J, with 14 bases between. CDR1 is MDHEN and CDR2 is SYDVKM in the germline V gene. The DNA of the CDR3 is TGTGCCAGCAGTACCCGTAGGCGCGTAGATACGCAGTATTTT. Amino acids: CASSTRRRVDTQYF. The entire variable domain, with the rest obtained from reference TRBV28 and TRBJ2-3, is as follows: DVKVTQSSRYLVKRTGEKVFLECVQDMDHENMFWYRQDPGLGLRLIYFSYDVKMKEKGDIPEGYSVSREKKERFSLILESASTNQTSMYLCASSTRRRVDTQYFGPGTRLTVL.

This chain links TRBV4-2 with TRBJ2-7, with TRBD2 identical over 10 bases. J was trimmed by 4 bases and V by 0 bases; bases with no gene match: 6. The CDR3 has 16 amino acids. Per germline, CDR1 LGHNA and CDR2 YNFKEQ. CDR3 sequence: CASSQDYTSGEYEQYF. DNA of the CDR3: TGTGCCAGCAGCCAAGATTACACTAGCGGGGAATACGAGCAGTACTTC.

About this clone itself: Different DNA sequences within this sample yield the same CDR3. The chain joins TRBV28 to TRBJ2-7, with D hard to call. The V gene lost 2 bases and the J gene lost 6 bases, with 5 bases spanning the gap. CDR1 is MDHEN and CDR2 is SYDVKM in the germline V gene. CDR3 length: 11 amino acids. This CDR3 is CASSLLREQYF. CDR3 sequence (DNA): TGTGCCAGCAGTTTACTACGCGAGCAGTACTTC.

The chain carries TRBV2 and TRBJ2-5; 7 nucleotides agree with TRBD2. This CDR3 has 15 residues. Unmatched junction bases numbered 16, after V lost 10 bases and J lost 5 bases. Germline assignment: CDR1 SNHLY and CDR2 FYNNEI. The CDR3 sequence: CAISRGSGRKETQYF. As DNA, the CDR3 is TGTGCCATCTCGCGGGGGTCGGGAAGGAAGGAGACCCAGTACTTC.

The V call is TRBV7-2, the J call TRBJ1-5; D ambiguous. CDR3 size: 12 residues. With 3 bases removed from V and 8 bases from J, the gap between germline ends came to 8 bases. Per germline, CDR1 SGHTA and CDR2 FQGNSA. DNA for the CDR3: TGTGCCAGCAGCTTGGATCAAAAGCCCCAGCATTTT. Encoded protein: CASSLDQKPQHF.

The chain is built from TRBV10-3 and TRBJ2-2; weak D call: TRBD1 (6 bases). This CDR3 spans 16 amino acids. The V and J ends lost 4 bases and 1 base respectively, with 13 bases between them. Looked up from germline, CDR1 is ENHRY and CDR2 is SYGVKD. The CDR3 DNA reads as TGTGCCATCAGTGCGGCCCAGACAGGGAACACCGGGGAGCTGTTTTTT. Protein product: CAISAAQTGNTGELFF.

This sequence joins TRBV11-2 and TRBJ1-2; D gene ambiguous. The V gene's germline CDR1 is SGHAT and CDR2 FQNNGV. V shed 1 base and J shed 5 bases, with 8 bases lying between them. The CDR3 sequence is 13 residues long. CDR3 residues: CASSLGTGYGYTF. The CDR3 coding sequence is TGTGCCAGCAGCTTAGGGACGGGGTATGGCTACACCTTC.

On this clone: This sample also contains other DNA sequences that code for the same CDR3. This chain uses TRBV9 with TRBJ2-3; D ambiguous. The CDR3 consists of 13 residues. Looked up from germline, CDR1 is SGDLS and CDR2 is YYNGEE. Trimming took off 0 bases at V and 3 bases at J, with 5 bases between the two ends. In nucleotides, the CDR3 is TGTGCCAGCAGCGTAGCTCCAACAGATACGCAGTATTTT. Its protein product is CASSVAPTDTQYF.

The chain has TRBV6-1 and TRBJ2-7; 12 bases are shared with TRBD2. The CDR3 totals 16 residues. Germline V gene data show CDR1 as MNHNS and CDR2 as SASEGT. Unmatched junction bases numbered 8, after V lost 3 bases and J lost 5 bases. In nucleotides, the CDR3 is TGTGCCAGCAGTGAGCTAGCGGGAGGGTTTATCCACGAGCAGTACTTC. This encodes CASSELAGGFIHEQYF.

This clone was seen a few times. V and J are TRBV6-1 and TRBJ1-5; possible D gene TRBD1, 5 bases. V gave up 4 bases and J gave up 8 bases, with 12 bases separating them. This CDR3 comprises 13 residues. From germline, CDR1 is MNHNS and CDR2 SASEGT. CDR3 sequence: CASSAVRVEPQHF. The CDR3 region has the DNA TGTGCCAGCAGTGCTGTCAGGGTAGAGCCCCAGCATTTT.

This rearrangement joins TRBV7-6 to TRBJ2-3; D perhaps matches TRBD1 (6 bases). The germline V gene has CDR1 SGHVS and CDR2 FNYEAQ. V lost 5 bases and J 1 base, leaving 19 bases between the germline ends. The CDR3 has 17 residues. CDR3 nucleotide sequence: TGTGCCAGCAGCCCCAGGCAGGGACAACTCCGCACAGATACGCAGTATTTT. The encoded protein is CASSPRQGQLRTDTQYF.